What follows is one TCR beta chain and its context. Its antigen is not yet known. No much larger clonotype is one base removed from it; base qualities were not supplied. The entry originates in a study of T cells in Graves' hyperthyroidism and ophthalmopathy (dated by TCRdb to between 2018 and 2021). In terms of the full investigation: TCR V-J signatures able to tell the groups apart were searched for in a discovery cohort of 90 to 100 patients, of whom 40 to 45 had Graves' ophthalmopathy and roughly 59 had stable Graves' hyperthyroidism. Prospective prediction of ophthalmopathy was tested in an independent validation cohort consisting of 18 to 20 hyperthyroidism patients and approximately 16 patients who later progressed to ophthalmopathy. For training and testing, the 100 or so patients in the discovery cohort were randomly divided in a 7:3 ratio. Thyroid tissue and blood T-cell repertoires from roughly 6 Graves' hyperthyroidism patients were also compared in the study. Once sampling was done, hyperthyroidism patients were given methimazole at a starting dose of 30 mg daily, whereas ophthalmopathy patients were given high-dose intravenous methylprednisolone. The paper reports TCR Vbeta CDR3 sequencing of 135 peripheral blood samples: around 45 ophthalmopathy, fewer than 85 hyperthyroidism and approximately 17 progressor patients. Overall study results and their limits: Sample size was not statistically predetermined, and investigators were not blinded to group allocation. In cross-validation, a model built on a 13 V-J signature told ophthalmopathy apart from stable hyperthyroidism with under 90% sensitivity and roughly 81% specificity, and in testing the same model reached 80%/75%. In validation, the model predicted progression to ophthalmopathy with approximately 70% sensitivity and 72% to 85% specificity, a median of about 6 months before onset. Most expanded thyroid clonotypes (frequency above 0.001) were also detected in blood, a finding suggesting that blood repertoires may reflect thyroid immune responses.

The TCR beta CDR3 regions were amplified from RNA transcripts. The TCR CDR3 was subjected to a first round of RT-PCR using the HTBI primer set and the Qiagen OneStep RT-PCR kit. Libraries were constructed in a second round of multiplex PCR, after which size selection and purification were carried out. Paired-end sequencing of the libraries was performed with 100 bp reads on an Illumina HiSeq2000. Per the source publication's procedure: SOAPnuke was used to process the raw data, removing reads that contained adapters or uncalled bases, had a mean Phred below 15, or lacked an exact match to the constant primer or identifier. COPE v1.2.5 was used to merge the high-quality paired reads, and each unique nucleotide sequence was defined as a clonotype. MiTCR v1.1 was used to align the clonotypes against IMGT TRBV, TRBD and TRBJ reference segments. The analysis included only V-J combinations with a frequency above 0.0001, which together covered 98% to 99.2% of the repertoires. A TCS score was defined as the ratio between F50 (clonal expansion) and ExV (chaos), using BLOSUM62-based TCRdist between CDR3 peptides within each V-J. Welch's t-statistics and random forest reduced 500 to 650 V-J features to 13, which were used in a naive Bayes classifier (R e1071). The similarity between thyroid and blood repertoires was quantified using the Morisita-Horn index. TCRdb reran the public reads through fastp at Q25 and MiXCR, keeping productive beta chains. Every distinct CDR3 protein forms one entry, paired with its most common genes and DNA. Clone size and V and J calls follow TCRdb, not the original study. Counted in this sample were 600,000 to 700,000 distinct CDR3 sequences; just under 45% of them appeared once. The ten top clones hold 6.5% to 9% of the sample.

CDR1 and CDR2 are read off the germline V gene as SGHVS and FQNEAQ. Relative to germline, V is 2 bases shorter and J is 3 bases shorter, with 13 bases between their ends. Including cysteine and phenylalanine, the CDR3 has 15 amino acids. Only the CDR3 region is kept as DNA, spanning 45 bases read in frame from base 1. The study excluded patients with uncontrolled infections, other autoimmune diseases, pregnancy or lactation. Diagnoses relied on clinical symptoms, serum thyroxine and TRAb, thyroid ultrasound and orbital computed tomography. Trizol reagent was used to extract total RNA, and RNA quality was then checked on an Agilent 2100 Bioanalyzer.

The rearranged chain carries TRBV7-8 and TRBJ1-1; the D segment could be TRBD1, given 6 matching bases. The clonotype comes from an adult man with Graves' disease, either hyperthyroidism or ophthalmopathy (not recorded which). The sample consisted of peripheral blood or thyroid tissue (not recorded which). The nucleotide sequence is TGTGCCAGCAGCTTAATGCAGGGGCTCGACACTGAAGCTTTCTTT. It translates to CASSLMQGLDTEAFF.